The next 25 T cell receptor beta chains were all read from a single sample in a study of neurological immune-mediated disorders. Using its own MiXCR run on the 5' RACE reads, TCRdb lists one record per CDR3 protein. This sample has roughly 27,000 distinct CDR3 sequences, with under 25% found just once. The sequencing sample was made of PBMCs. The receptors stem from a woman aged 55-75 years in good health.

Note on this clonotype: The germline gene is not matched at one end of the junction; a read error may be the cause. This chain joins TRBV28 and TRBJ2-1; 9 nucleotides match TRBD1. The CDR3 is 17 amino acids. Looked up from germline, CDR1 is MDHEN and CDR2 is SYDVKM. The CDR3 nucleotides read TGTGCCAGCACTTTACTTACTAGGGGGACAGGGAACAATGAGCAGTTCTTC. Residues: CASTLLTRGTGNNEQFF.

Ten or more counts support this clonotype. This chain joins TRBV10-3 and TRBJ2-3; TRBD2 matches 14 bases. The length of the CDR3 is 16 residues. V was clipped by 6 bases and J by 2 bases; unmatched bases: 4. Germline V CDR1 and CDR2: ENHRY, SYGVKD. The CDR3 sequence is CAISGLAGGYTDTQYF. In DNA, the CDR3 is TGTGCCATCAGCGGACTAGCGGGGGGATACACAGATACGCAGTATTTT.

This chain joins TRBV5-1 and TRBJ2-1; D remains ambiguous. Germline V CDR1 and CDR2: SGHRS, YFSETQ. V was shortened by 0 bases and J by 9 bases, with 10 bases between the two germline ends. The CDR3 length is 13 residues. The CDR3, as DNA: TGCGCCAGCAGCTTGGAGCTACGACGTGAGCAGTTCTTC. It translates to CASSLELRREQFF.

The V and J genes are TRBV12-3 or TRBV12-4 and TRBJ1-1; a weak D match, TRBD1 (5 bases). V dropped 6 bases and J dropped 1 base, with 12 bases sitting between them. This CDR3 has 14 amino acids. CDR3 DNA sequence: TGTGCCAGCAGGGGCGGGGACTGGAACACTGAAGCTTTCTTT. Translating it yields CASRGGDWNTEAFF.

This clonotype has ten or more counts. The CDR3 protein is CASTLSRSAYEQYF. CDR3 DNA: TGTGCCAGCACCCTCTCAAGGTCCGCCTACGAGCAGTACTTC. The chain combines TRBV6-6 with TRBJ2-7; D not certain. V lost 7 bases and J 2 bases, leaving 15 bases between the germline ends. The V gene's germline CDR1 is MNHNY and CDR2 SVGAGI (reference sequence). This CDR3 is 14 amino acids long.

This clonotype was detected ten times or more. The chain employs TRBV11-2 and TRBJ2-1; TRBD2 might be the D (5 bases). This CDR3 has 13 amino acids. CDR1 SGHAT and CDR2 FQNNGV come from the germline V gene. The germline V and J ends were trimmed by 4 bases and 7 bases, with 11 bases remaining between them. The CDR3 DNA reads TGTGCCAGCAGCTCGACTAATCTAAATGAGCAGTTCTTC. Translated, it gives CASSSTNLNEQFF.

This clonotype came up many times. The chain is built from TRBV28 and TRBJ2-3; TRBD1 matches 7 bases. The junction had 8 bases not matched to a gene; V was cut back by 2 bases and J by 0 bases. The CDR3 spans 17 residues. Germline-derived CDR1 and CDR2 are MDHEN and SYDVKM. Here the CDR3 DNA reads TGTGCCAGCAGTTTAGAGATGACAGGGACCAGCACAGATACGCAGTATTTT. This gives the protein CASSLEMTGTSTDTQYF.

This clonotype appeared many times. J is TRBJ1-5 and V is TRBV28; unclear D gene. V was pared by 1 base and J by 1 base, with 8 bases between. The germline CDR1 and CDR2 sequences are MDHEN and SYDVKM. This CDR3 spans 15 amino acids. The DNA for the CDR3 is TGTGCCAGCAGTTTATCGCTGTGGAGCAATCAGCCCCAGCATTTT. Protein product: CASSLSLWSNQPQHF.

Ten or more counts support this clonotype. The gene calls are TRBV5-1 and TRBJ1-2; perhaps TRBD1 as D (6 bases). Trimming took off 4 bases at V and 5 bases at J, with 15 bases between the two ends. The CDR3 extends over 14 amino acids. Germline CDR1 SGHRS, CDR2 YFSETQ. CDR3 loop: CASSLDSPAYGYTF. The CDR3 coding sequence is TGCGCCAGCAGCCTGGACAGTCCCGCGTATGGCTACACCTTC.

Note on this clonotype: Because the CDR3 is missing its conserved closing phenylalanine or tryptophan, this is likely a read error. The V call is TRBV15, the J call TRBJ2-3, with TRBD2 matching over 9 bases. In germline, CDR1 is LNHNV, CDR2 YYDKDF (reference sequence). V trimming: 3 bases; J trimming: 5 bases; junction bases outside the gene matches: 12. This CDR3 is built from 17 residues. The CDR3: CATSRGTSGFRGDTQYL. The CDR3 nucleotides are TGTGCCACCAGCAGGGGAACTAGCGGGTTCCGGGGAGATACGCAGTATCTT.

This clonotype was seen at least ten times. The gene calls are TRBV20-1 and TRBJ2-3; 11 positions agree with TRBD2. The CDR3 runs to 19 residues. V lost 1 base to trimming and J lost 3 bases; unmatched junction nucleotides: 15. Germline assignment: CDR1 DFQATT and CDR2 SNEGSKA (reference sequence). The CDR3 reads CSARGLAGGPSRPTDTQYF. In DNA form, the CDR3 reads TGCAGTGCTAGAGGGCTAGCGGGAGGACCCTCCCGGCCTACAGATACGCAGTATTTT.

The DNA of the CDR3 is TGCGCCAGCAGCTTGTCCCCAGGGGGCTATCAGCCCCAGCATTTT. Translation gives CASSLSPGGYQPQHF. The chain is built from TRBV5-1 and TRBJ1-5, with TRBD1 matching over 8 bases. J gave up 5 bases and V 1 base, and 5 bases lay outside the gene matches. Looked up from germline, CDR1 is SGHRS and CDR2 is YFSETQ. The CDR3 is 15 residues long.

This clonotype was picked up many times. CDR3 sequence: CASRRDEANVLTF. The DNA of the CDR3 is TGTGCCAGCAGACGGGACGAAGCCAACGTCCTGACTTTC. The chain has TRBV6-2 or TRBV6-3 and TRBJ2-6, with D possibly being TRBD1 or TRBD2 (5 bases each). CDR1 is MNHEY and CDR2 is SVGEGT in the germline V gene. The CDR3 runs 13 residues. The ends were cut back, 6 bases at V and 7 bases at J, with 10 bases in the middle.

This clonotype was detected many times. This chain links TRBV7-2 with TRBJ2-7, with D perhaps matching TRBD1 (5 bases). Trimming cost V 5 bases and J 1 base, with 18 bases left between them. The CDR3 has 16 amino acids. In germline, CDR1 is SGHTA, CDR2 FQGNSA. CDR3 residues: CASSQSGAYGSYEQYF. CDR3 coding DNA: TGTGCCAGCAGCCAGAGTGGGGCCTATGGGTCCTACGAGCAGTACTTC.

The chain joins TRBV7-2 to TRBJ2-5, with 9 bases that match TRBD1. The germline CDR1 and CDR2 sequences are SGHTA and FQGNSA. Unmatched junction bases numbered 9, after V lost 0 bases and J lost 4 bases. CDR3 length: 17 residues. DNA of the CDR3: TGTGCCAGCAGCTTAGCCCCGGGACAGGGTCACGGAGAGACCCAGTACTTC. It yields the protein CASSLAPGQGHGETQYF. Filled out from reference TRBV7-2 and TRBJ2-5, the complete variable domain reads GAGVSQSPSNKVTEKGKDVELRCDPISGHTALYWYRQSLGQGLEFLIYFQGNSAPDKSGLPSDRFSAERTGGSVSTLTIQRTQQEDSAVYLCASSLAPGQGHGETQYFGPGTRLLVL.

This clonotype was recorded at least ten times. V is TRBV24-1 and J is TRBJ2-5, with D possibly matching TRBD2 (7 bases). V lost 5 bases and J 5 bases, leaving 11 bases between the germline ends. CDR1 KGHDR and CDR2 SFDVKD come from the germline V gene. The CDR3 runs 13 residues. This CDR3 reads CATSAGGWETQYF. CDR3 nucleotides: TGTGCCACCAGTGCGGGGGGCTGGGAGACCCAGTACTTC.

The V and J genes are TRBV11-3 and TRBJ2-5, with 7 bases that match TRBD2. Germline lookup yields CDR1 SGHNT and CDR2 YENEEA. This CDR3 has 12 amino acids. J was trimmed by 4 bases and V by 5 bases; bases with no gene match: 1. The CDR3 sequence is CASSRGGETQYF. DNA of the CDR3: TGTGCCAGCAGCCGCGGGGGAGAGACCCAGTACTTC.

In this sample, this clonotype turned up many times. The chain carries TRBV20-1 and TRBJ2-5, with TRBD2 matching over 7 bases. CDR3 length: 15 residues. The V gene's germline CDR1 is DFQATT and CDR2 SNEGSKA (reference sequence). J gave up 1 base and V 0 bases, and 5 bases lay outside the gene matches. CDR3 in amino acids: CSARDNLAVQETQYF. CDR3 in DNA: TGCAGTGCTAGAGATAATCTAGCGGTCCAAGAGACCCAGTACTTC.

This clonotype appeared many times. This chain links TRBV28 with TRBJ2-7, with 8 positions matching TRBD2. With 6 bases clipped from V and 3 bases from J, the junction kept 10 bases outside the gene matches. The CDR3 loop spans 15 amino acids. CDR1 is MDHEN and CDR2 is SYDVKM in the germline V gene. The CDR3 sequence is CASSSGGGDFYEQYF. In nucleotides, the CDR3 is TGTGCCAGCAGCTCCGGGGGGGGAGATTTCTACGAGCAGTACTTC.

This clonotype was found many times. The gene calls are TRBV29-1 and TRBJ2-5; D is unclear. Trimming left V 4 bases short and J 1 base short, with 10 bases between. The CDR3 runs to 13 residues. CDR1 and CDR2 (germline): SQVTM, ANQGSEA. As DNA, the CDR3 is TGCAGCGTTGGCTTGGGTGGCCAAGAGACCCAGTACTTC. Residues: CSVGLGGQETQYF.

This clonotype has at least ten counts. V is TRBV20-1 and J is TRBJ2-2, with D unresolved. V was cut by 0 bases and J by 8 bases, with 10 bases left in between. The CDR3 runs 13 residues. Per germline, CDR1 DFQATT and CDR2 SNEGSKA (reference sequence). This CDR3 is CSARDLAHGELFF. The CDR3, as DNA: TGCAGTGCTAGAGATCTGGCCCATGGGGAGCTGTTTTTT.

This clonotype was detected many times. The chain uses TRBV5-1 and TRBJ2-3; TRBD1 matches at 10 bases. The V gene end was trimmed by 4 bases and the J gene end by 4 bases; junction bases not matched to a gene: 6. The CDR3 covers 15 residues. Germline CDR1 and CDR2: SGHRS and YFSETQ. The CDR3 region is CASSPGTGVADTQYF. The CDR3 DNA follows: TGCGCCAGCAGCCCGGGGACAGGGGTCGCAGATACGCAGTATTTT.

The chain employs TRBV5-5 and TRBJ1-5, with D perhaps matching TRBD1 (6 bases). Germline assignment: CDR1 SGHKS and CDR2 YYEKEE (reference sequence). V lost 0 bases and J 4 bases, leaving 11 bases between the germline ends. CDR3 length: 15 amino acids. The CDR3 nucleotides are TGTGCCAGCAGCTTGGAGTATACAGGGAATCAGCCCCAGCATTTT. The encoded protein is CASSLEYTGNQPQHF.

This clonotype has at least ten counts. This chain joins TRBV7-9 and TRBJ2-5; 8 bases are a match to TRBD2. Germline V gives CDR1 SEHNR, CDR2 FQNEAQ (reference sequence). The V and J ends lost 3 bases and 4 bases, in that order; junction bases with no gene match: 1. The CDR3 length is 13 residues. CDR3 region: CASSFSGAETQYF. The CDR3 DNA is TGTGCCAGCAGCTTTAGCGGGGCAGAGACCCAGTACTTC.

In its sample, this clonotype was seen many times. The chain is built from TRBV5-1 and TRBJ2-1, with 8 positions matching TRBD2. Trimming cost V 0 bases and J 1 base; bases outside gene matches: 3. The CDR3 is 16 amino acids. Germline lookup yields CDR1 SGHRS and CDR2 YFSETQ. The CDR3 loop is CASSLDGGASYNEQFF. Here the CDR3 DNA reads TGCGCCAGCAGCTTGGACGGGGGGGCTTCCTACAATGAGCAGTTCTTC.